This T cell receptor (beta chain) was retrieved from a study of CD8 T cells in Susac syndrome. It was with random hexamers that roughly 0.5 to 1 ug RNA was reverse transcribed. The method of amplification for TCR beta CDR3 was immunoSEQ multiplex PCR, covering 54 Vbeta and 13 Jbeta. TCRdb re-called the immunoSEQ multiplex PCR reads with MiXCR, one entry per CDR3 protein. The table lists tens of thousands of distinct CDR3 sequences, roughly 93% of them singletons. Germline CDR1 is KGHSH and CDR2 is LQKENI. There are 15 residues in the CDR3. V lost 5 bases, J lost 2 bases, and 7 bases stayed unmatched. The control participants were healthy donors, and these controls were matched with respect to both age and sex. While CD8+ and CD4+ T cells were isolated negatively, TEMRA cells were enriched by FACS.

Source material: CD8+ T cells from PBMCs. The V gene is TRBV18, the J gene TRBJ2-3; TRBD1 matches at 7 bases. The origin of this receptor is a human donor in good health. CDR3: CASSETGAFTDTQYF. The CDR3 DNA reads as TGTGCCAGCTCAGAAACAGGGGCCTTCACAGATACGCAGTATTTT.